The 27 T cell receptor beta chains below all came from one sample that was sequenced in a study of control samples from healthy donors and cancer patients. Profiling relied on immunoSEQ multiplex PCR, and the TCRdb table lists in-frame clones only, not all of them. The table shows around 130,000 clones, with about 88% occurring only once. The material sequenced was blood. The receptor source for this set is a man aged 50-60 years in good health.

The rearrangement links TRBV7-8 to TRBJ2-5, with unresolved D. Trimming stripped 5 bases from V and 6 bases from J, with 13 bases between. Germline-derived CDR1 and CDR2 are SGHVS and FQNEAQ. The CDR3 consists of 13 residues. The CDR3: CASSPDPGQTQYF. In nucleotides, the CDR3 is TGTGCCAGCAGCCCCGATCCTGGTCAGACCCAGTACTTC.

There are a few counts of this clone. The CDR3 region is CASSQGTDAFYEQYF. DNA of the CDR3: TGTGCCAGCAGCCAGGGGACAGATGCCTTCTACGAGCAGTACTTC. The chain recombines TRBV3-1 (or the pseudogene TRBV3-2) with TRBJ2-7; 7 nucleotides line up with TRBD1. Germline-derived CDR1 and CDR2 are LGHDT and YNNKEL (reference sequence). The V segment lost 3 bases and the J segment 3 bases; nucleotides outside the gene matches: 8. The CDR3 consists of 15 residues.

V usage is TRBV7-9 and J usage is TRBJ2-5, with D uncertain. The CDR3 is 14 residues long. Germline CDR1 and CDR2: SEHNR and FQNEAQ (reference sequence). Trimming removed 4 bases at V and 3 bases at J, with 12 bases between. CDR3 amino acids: CASSYPGSKETQYF. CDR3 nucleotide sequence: TGTGCCAGCAGCTACCCGGGTTCCAAAGAGACCCAGTACTTC.

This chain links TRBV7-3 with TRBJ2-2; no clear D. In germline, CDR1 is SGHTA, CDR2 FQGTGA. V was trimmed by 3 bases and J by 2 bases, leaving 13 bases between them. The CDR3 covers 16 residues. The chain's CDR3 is CASSFAGSFNTGELFF. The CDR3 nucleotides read TGTGCCAGCAGCTTTGCTGGATCCTTCAACACCGGGGAGCTGTTTTTT.

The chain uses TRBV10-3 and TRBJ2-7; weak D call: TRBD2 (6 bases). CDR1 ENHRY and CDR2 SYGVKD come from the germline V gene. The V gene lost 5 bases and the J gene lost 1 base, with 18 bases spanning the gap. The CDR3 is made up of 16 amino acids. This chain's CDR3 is CAISPSGTATSYEQYF. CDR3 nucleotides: TGTGCCATCAGTCCATCAGGGACTGCCACTTCCTACGAGCAGTACTTC.

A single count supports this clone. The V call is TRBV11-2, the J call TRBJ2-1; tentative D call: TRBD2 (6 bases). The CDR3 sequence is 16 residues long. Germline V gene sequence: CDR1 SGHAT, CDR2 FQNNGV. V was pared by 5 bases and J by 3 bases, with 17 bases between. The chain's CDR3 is CASSRDRGRFYNEQFF. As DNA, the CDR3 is TGTGCCAGCAGCAGGGACCGGGGGAGATTCTACAATGAGCAGTTCTTC.

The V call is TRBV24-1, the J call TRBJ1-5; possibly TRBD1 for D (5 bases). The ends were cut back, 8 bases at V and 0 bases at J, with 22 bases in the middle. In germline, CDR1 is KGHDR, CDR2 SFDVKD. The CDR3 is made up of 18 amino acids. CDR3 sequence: CATTRTRPTGDSNQPQHF. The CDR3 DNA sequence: TGTGCCACCACCAGGACAAGGCCGACGGGGGATAGCAATCAGCCCCAGCATTTT.

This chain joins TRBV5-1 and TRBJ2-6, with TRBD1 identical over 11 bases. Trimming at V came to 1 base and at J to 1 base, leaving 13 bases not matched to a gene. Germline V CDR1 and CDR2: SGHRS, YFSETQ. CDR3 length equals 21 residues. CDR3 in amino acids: CASSLRGQGAVLASGANVLTF. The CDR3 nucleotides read TGCGCCAGCAGCTTGCGAGGACAGGGGGCAGTTCTAGCTTCTGGGGCCAACGTCCTGACTTTC.

DNA for the CDR3: TGTGCCACCAGTGATTTGCAAGGGACAGATACGCAGTATTTT. This codes for CATSDLQGTDTQYF. This chain uses TRBV24-1 with TRBJ2-3; D is unresolved. Germline V CDR1 and CDR2: KGHDR, SFDVKD. V lost 0 bases to trimming and J lost 3 bases, with 6 bases between them. The CDR3 contains 14 residues.

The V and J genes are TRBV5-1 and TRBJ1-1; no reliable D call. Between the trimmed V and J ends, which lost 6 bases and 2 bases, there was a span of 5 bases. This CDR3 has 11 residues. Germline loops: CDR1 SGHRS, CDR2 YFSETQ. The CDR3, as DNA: TGCGCCAGCAACGGAAACACTGAAGCTTTCTTT. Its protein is CASNGNTEAFF.

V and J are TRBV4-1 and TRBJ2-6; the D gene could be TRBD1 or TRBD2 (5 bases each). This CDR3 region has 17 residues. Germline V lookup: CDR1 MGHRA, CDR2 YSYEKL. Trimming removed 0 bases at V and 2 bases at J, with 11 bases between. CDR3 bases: TGCGCCAGCAGCCAAGATGTTCGGGGCGCTGGGGCCAACGTCCTGACTTTC. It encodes CASSQDVRGAGANVLTF.

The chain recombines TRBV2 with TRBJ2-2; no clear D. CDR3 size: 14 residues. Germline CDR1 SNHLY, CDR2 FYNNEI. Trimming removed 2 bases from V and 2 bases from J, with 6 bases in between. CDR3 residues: CASSEPSNTGELFF. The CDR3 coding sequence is TGTGCCAGCAGTGAACCAAGTAACACCGGGGAGCTGTTTTTT.

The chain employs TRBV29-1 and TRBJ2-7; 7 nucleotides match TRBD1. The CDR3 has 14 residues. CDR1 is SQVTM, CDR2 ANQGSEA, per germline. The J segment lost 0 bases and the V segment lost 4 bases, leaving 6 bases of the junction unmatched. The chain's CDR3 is CSVGGQSISYEQYF. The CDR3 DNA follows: TGCAGCGTTGGGGGACAGTCCATCTCCTACGAGCAGTACTTC.

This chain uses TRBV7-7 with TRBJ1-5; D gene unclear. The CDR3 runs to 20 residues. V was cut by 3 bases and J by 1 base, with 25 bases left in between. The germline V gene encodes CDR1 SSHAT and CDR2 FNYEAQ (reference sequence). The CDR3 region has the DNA TGTGCCAGCAGCTTCGTACCCCCATTTTTCCCCAGTCGGAGCAATCAGCCCCAGCATTTT. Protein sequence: CASSFVPPFFPSRSNQPQHF.

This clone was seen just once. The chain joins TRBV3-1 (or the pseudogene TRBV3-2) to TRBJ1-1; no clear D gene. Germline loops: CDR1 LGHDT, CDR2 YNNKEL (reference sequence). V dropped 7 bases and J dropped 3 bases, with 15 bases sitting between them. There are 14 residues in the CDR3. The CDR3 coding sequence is TGTGCCAGCAACCACGCTGGGGAATACACTGAAGCTTTCTTT. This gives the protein CASNHAGEYTEAFF.

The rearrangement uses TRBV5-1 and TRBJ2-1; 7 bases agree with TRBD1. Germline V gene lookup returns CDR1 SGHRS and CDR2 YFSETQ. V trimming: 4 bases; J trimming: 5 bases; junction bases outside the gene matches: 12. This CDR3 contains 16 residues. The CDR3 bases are TGCGCCAGCAGCCGGTTCTGGAGCGGACAGGACAATGAGCAGTTCTTC. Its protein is CASSRFWSGQDNEQFF.

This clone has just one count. Here the CDR3 DNA reads TGCGCCAGCAGCCAAGTCTTCCGAGACAGGGATTACGAGCAGTACTTC. Protein product: CASSQVFRDRDYEQYF. This chain joins TRBV4-1 and TRBJ2-7, with 7 bases fitting TRBD1. Germline V gene sequence: CDR1 MGHRA, CDR2 YSYEKL. This CDR3 spans 16 amino acids. V was clipped by 1 base and J by 4 bases; unmatched bases: 10.

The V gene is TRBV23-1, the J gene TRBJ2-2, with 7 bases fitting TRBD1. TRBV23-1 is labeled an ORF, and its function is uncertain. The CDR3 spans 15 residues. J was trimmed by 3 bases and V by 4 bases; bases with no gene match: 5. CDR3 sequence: CASSLAQGDTGELFF. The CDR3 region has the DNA TGCGCCAGCAGTCTCGCTCAGGGGGACACCGGGGAGCTGTTTTTT.

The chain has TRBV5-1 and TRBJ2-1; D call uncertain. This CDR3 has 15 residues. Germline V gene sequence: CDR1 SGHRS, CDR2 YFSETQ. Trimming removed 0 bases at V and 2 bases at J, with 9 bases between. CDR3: CASSLGVATYNEQFF. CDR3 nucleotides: TGCGCCAGCAGCTTGGGAGTTGCCACCTACAATGAGCAGTTCTTC. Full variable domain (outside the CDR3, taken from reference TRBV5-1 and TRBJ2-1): KAGVTQTPRYLIKTRGQQVTLSCSPISGHRSVSWYQQTPGQGLQFLFEYFSETQRNKGNFPGRFSGRQFSNSRSEMNVSTLELGDSALYLCASSLGVATYNEQFFGPGTRLTVL.

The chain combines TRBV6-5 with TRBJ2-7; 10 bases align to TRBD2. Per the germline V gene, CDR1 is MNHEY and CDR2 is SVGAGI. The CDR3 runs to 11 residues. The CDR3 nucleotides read TGTGCTGTGACTAGCGGGTACGAGCAGTACTTC. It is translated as CAVTSGYEQYF.

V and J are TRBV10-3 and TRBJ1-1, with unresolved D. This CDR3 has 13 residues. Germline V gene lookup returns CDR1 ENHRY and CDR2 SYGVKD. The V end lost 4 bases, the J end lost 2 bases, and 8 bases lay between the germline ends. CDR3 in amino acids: CAISGNSNTEAFF. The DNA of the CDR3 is TGTGCCATCAGTGGGAATAGTAACACTGAAGCTTTCTTT.

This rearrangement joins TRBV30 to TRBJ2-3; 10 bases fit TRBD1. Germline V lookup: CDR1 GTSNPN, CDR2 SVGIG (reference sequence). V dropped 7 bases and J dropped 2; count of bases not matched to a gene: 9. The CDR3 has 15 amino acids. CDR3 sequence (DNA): TGTGCCTCACCCCGGAGACAGGGGGCCACAGATACGCAGTATTTT. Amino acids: CASPRRQGATDTQYF. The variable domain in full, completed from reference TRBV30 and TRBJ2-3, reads SQTIHQWPATLVQPVGSPLSLECTVEGTSNPNLYWYRQAAGRGLQLLFYSVGIGQISSEVPQNLSASRPQDRQFILSSKKLLLSDSGFYLCASPRRQGATDTQYFGPGTRLTVL.

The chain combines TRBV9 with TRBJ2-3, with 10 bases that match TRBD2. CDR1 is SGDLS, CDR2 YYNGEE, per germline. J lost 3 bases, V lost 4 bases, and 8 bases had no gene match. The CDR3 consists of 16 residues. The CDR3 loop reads CASSPRSSGGTDTQYF. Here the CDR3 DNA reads TGTGCCAGCAGCCCTAGGTCTAGCGGGGGAACAGATACGCAGTATTTT.

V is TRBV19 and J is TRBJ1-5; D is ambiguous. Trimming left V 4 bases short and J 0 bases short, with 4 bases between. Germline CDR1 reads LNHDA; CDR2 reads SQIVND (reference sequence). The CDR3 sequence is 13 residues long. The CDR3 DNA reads TGTGCCAGTAGTAAGAATAGCAATCAGCCCCAGCATTTT. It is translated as CASSKNSNQPQHF.

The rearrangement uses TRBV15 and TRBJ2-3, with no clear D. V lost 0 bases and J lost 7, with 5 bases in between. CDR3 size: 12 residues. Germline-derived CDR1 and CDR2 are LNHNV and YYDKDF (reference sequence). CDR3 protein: CATSRDRNTQYF. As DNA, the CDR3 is TGTGCCACCAGCAGAGATAGAAATACGCAGTATTTT.

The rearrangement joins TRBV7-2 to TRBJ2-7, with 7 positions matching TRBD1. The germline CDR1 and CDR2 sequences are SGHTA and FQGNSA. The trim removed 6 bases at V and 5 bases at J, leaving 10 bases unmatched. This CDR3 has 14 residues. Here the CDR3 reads CASRQGDRRHEQYF. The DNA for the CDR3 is TGTGCCAGCAGGCAGGGGGACCGCCGCCACGAGCAGTACTTC.

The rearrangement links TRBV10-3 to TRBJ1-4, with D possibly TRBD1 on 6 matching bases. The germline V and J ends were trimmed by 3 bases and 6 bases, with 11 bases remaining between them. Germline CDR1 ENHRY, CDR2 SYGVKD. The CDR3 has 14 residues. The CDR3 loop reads CAISDSQGYEKLFF. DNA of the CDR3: TGTGCCATCAGTGACTCACAGGGATATGAAAAACTGTTTTTT.